Included here is one TCR beta chain sequence, with context. This record belongs to a study of blood T cell repertoires in COVID-19. Source study methods: Quantification of nucleated cells was approximated via reference gene primer amplification. TCRdb keeps only in-frame clones here, not all; method: immunoSEQ multiplex PCR. The DNA gave D and trimming, while V, J and clone size come from that table. This table has 50,000 or so clones, about nine tenths appearing once. J gave up 4 bases and V 2 bases, and 3 bases lay outside the gene matches. Germline values: CDR1 LGHDT, CDR2 YNNKEL (reference sequence). This CDR3 is 14 amino acids long.

The specimen was peripheral blood. The TCR was taken from a human donor in a cohort sampled during active COVID-19. The chain recombines TRBV3-1 (or the pseudogene TRBV3-2) with TRBJ1-1, with TRBD1 matching 8 bases. CDR3 sequence: CASSQQGAVTEAFF. The CDR3 DNA reads TGTGCCAGCAGCCAACAGGGGGCGGTCACTGAAGCTTTCTTT.